Listed below are T cell receptor beta chains from one sample, sequenced in a study of blood T cell repertoires in COVID-19. This table comes from immunoSEQ multiplex PCR, and its TCRdb copy is limited to in-frame clones, with some not included. The sample holds around 150,000 clones, approximately 85% seen once. Source material: peripheral blood. These receptors were taken from a man aged 35-49 years with acute or convalescent COVID-19. Each CDR3 is given with its conserved first and last residue. The D gene is left open where the match is weak. Clone size is given for some rows only: seen once, a few or many times, or a class if the clone is expanded.

size	V	D	J	DNA	CDR3
NA	TRBV5-4	TRBD1	TRBJ1-2	TGTGCCAGCAGCTGGGACAGGGAGGGCTACACCTTC	CASSWDREGYTF
NA	TRBV2	NA	TRBJ2-2	TGTGCCAGCAGTCCTAACAGGGGAGGAGGTATTGGGGAGCTGTTTTTT	CASSPNRGGGIGELFF
few	TRBV5-1	TRBD2	TRBJ2-7	TGCGCCAGCAGCGCCGGGACTAGTGCTTACGAGCAGTACTTC	CASSAGTSAYEQYF
NA	TRBV6-2/TRBV6-3	NA	TRBJ1-3	TGTGCCAGCAGTTACGGGGCCCTCTCTGGAAACACCATATATTTT	CASSYGALSGNTIYF
NA	TRBV20-1	TRBD1	TRBJ1-2	TGCAGTGCTAGTGGGACAGCGGTCGGTGGCTACACCTTC	CSASGTAVGGYTF
few	TRBV28	TRBD1	TRBJ2-7	TGTGCCAGCAGCACGACAGGGGGGCACTACTACGAGCAGTACTTC	CASSTTGGHYYEQYF
once	TRBV9	TRBD1	TRBJ2-7	TGTGCCAGCAGCGTACGAAACACGGGACAGTTGCACGAGCAGTACTTC	CASSVRNTGQLHEQYF
NA	TRBV11-2	NA	TRBJ2-2	TGTGCCAGCAGCCCCCCTACCGGGGAGCTGTTTTTT	CASSPPTGELFF
few	TRBV29-1	NA	TRBJ2-1	TGCAGCGGCGGGGACGATTCCTACAATGAGCAGTTCTTC	CSGGDDSYNEQFF
NA	TRBV19	NA	TRBJ1-2	TGTGCCAGTACCCCACAGGGTAACTATGGCTACACCTTC	CASTPQGNYGYTF
NA	TRBV30	NA	TRBJ1-1	TGTGCCTGGAGAGTTCGCGGGAACACTGAAGCTTTCTTT	CAWRVRGNTEAFF
NA	TRBV2	NA	TRBJ1-1	TGTGCCAGCAGGGGGGGGTTGTCCGCAGGGATGAACACTGAAGCTTTCTTT	CASRGGLSAGMNTEAFF
NA	TRBV5-4	NA	TRBJ1-1	TGTGCCAGCAGCTTACAGGTGGAGGGCACTGAAGCTTTCTTT	CASSLQVEGTEAFF
few	TRBV2	NA	TRBJ1-1	TGTGCCACTCGACAGGAGGCGAACACTGAAGCTTTCTTT	CATRQEANTEAFF
NA	TRBV18	NA	TRBJ1-1	TGTGCCAGCTCACCACTACTCGCAGGTTACACTGAAGCTTTCTTT	CASSPLLAGYTEAFF
NA	TRBV30	TRBD2	TRBJ2-7	TGTGCCTGGGGGGCGGGGGACGAGCAGTACTTC	CAWGAGDEQYF
NA	TRBV5-1	NA	TRBJ2-6	TGCGCCAGCAGCCCGGGGGGCGGGGAGTCTGGGGCCAACGTCCTGACTTTC	CASSPGGGESGANVLTF
once	TRBV10-2	NA	TRBJ1-6	TGCGCCAGCAGGGAGGGGAGGTCCTATAATTCACCCCTCCACTTT	CASREGRSYNSPLHF
NA	TRBV5-1	NA	TRBJ2-3	TGCGCCAGCAGCCCCCAGGGTCCCTCGAAATCAGATACGCAGTATTTT	CASSPQGPSKSDTQYF
NA	TRBV5-1	NA	TRBJ2-1	TGCGCCAGCAGCTTGGGACCTAGATCCAGGGCATTGAGCTCCTACAATGAGCAGTTCTTC	CASSLGPRSRALSSYNEQFF
NA	TRBV7-6	NA	TRBJ2-3	TGTGCCAGCAGCAACGGGGCAGATACGCAGTATTTT	CASSNGADTQYF
NA	TRBV28	TRBD1	TRBJ1-4	TGTGCCAGCAGTGAGGGGACAGGGGTCGGAAAACTGTTTTTT	CASSEGTGVGKLFF
NA	TRBV7-7	NA	TRBJ2-5	TGTGCCAGCAGCTTAGCCGCCAGTAAAGAGACCCAGTACTTC	CASSLAASKETQYF
NA	TRBV5-1	TRBD2	TRBJ2-7	TGCGCCAGCAGCTCTACTAGCGGGGGGGCCTACGAGCAGTACTTC	CASSSTSGGAYEQYF
once	TRBV28	NA	TRBJ1-2	TGTGCCAGCAGTTTCGAGGGATATGGCTACACCTTC	CASSFEGYGYTF